A single sample gave rise to the 11 T cell receptor beta chains below, sequenced in a study of CD8 T cells in Susac syndrome. Reverse transcription of about 0.5 to 1 ug RNA used random hexamers. TCRdb re-called the immunoSEQ multiplex PCR reads through MiXCR, storing one row per CDR3 protein. This sample has about 150,000 distinct CDR3 sequences, with roughly 95% found just once. The specimen sequenced was CD4+ T cells from PBMCs. The receptors come from a human donor with Susac syndrome.

V gene TRBV5-4 combines with J gene TRBJ1-6; D is unclear. V lost 0 bases and J 5 bases, leaving 6 bases between the germline ends. The CDR3 contains 14 residues. The germline CDR1 and CDR2 sequences are SGHNT and YYREEE (reference sequence). Written as DNA, the CDR3 is TGTGCCAGCAGCTTGGACAGAAATAATTCACCCCTCCACTTT. It specifies CASSLDRNNSPLHF.

The chain employs TRBV30 and TRBJ1-5; D is unclear. The CDR3 length is 14 residues. The V and J ends lost 4 bases and 3 bases respectively, with 13 bases between them. The germline gives CDR1 GTSNPN, CDR2 SVGIG (reference sequence). Written as DNA, the CDR3 is TGTGCCTGGACCAGTTGGAGGATCAATCAGCCCCAGCATTTT. It codes for CAWTSWRINQPQHF.

This chain joins TRBV12-3 or TRBV12-4 and TRBJ1-2; D call uncertain. V was pared by 5 bases and J by 0 bases, with 10 bases between. The CDR3 is 14 amino acids. Here the CDR3 DNA reads TGTGCCAGCAGTGACTACGGGGCTAACTATGGCTACACCTTC. It is translated as CASSDYGANYGYTF.

This sequence joins TRBV28 and TRBJ2-7; D unresolved. This CDR3 comprises 11 residues. Trimming cost V 8 bases and J 6 bases, with 11 bases left between them. CDR1 and CDR2 from the germline V gene are MDHEN and SYDVKM. CDR3 sequence: CASGSVGEQYF. CDR3 DNA sequence: TGTGCCAGCGGGTCGGTTGGCGAGCAGTACTTC.

The rearrangement uses TRBV7-8 and TRBJ2-1, with D uncertain. CDR1 and CDR2 from the germline V gene are SGHVS and FQNEAQ. The CDR3 length is 15 residues. Trimming left V 4 bases short and J 1 base short, with 11 bases between. The CDR3 DNA reads as TGTGCCAGCAGCTCCCAAAGCGTTTCCTACAATGAGCAGTTCTTC. Translating gives CASSSQSVSYNEQFF.

This rearrangement joins TRBV29-1 to TRBJ2-3, with 10 bases lining up with TRBD2. J was trimmed by 2 bases and V by 6 bases; bases with no gene match: 8. CDR3 length equals 15 residues. The germline V gene has CDR1 SQVTM and CDR2 ANQGSEA. The CDR3 DNA sequence: TGCAGCGTGGGCCTAGCGGGGGCCTCCACAGATACGCAGTATTTT. Translated: CSVGLAGASTDTQYF.

The V call is TRBV29-1, the J call TRBJ2-1; TRBD2 aligns across 7 bases. Germline-derived CDR1 and CDR2 are SQVTM and ANQGSEA. V gave up 0 bases and J gave up 7 bases; unmatched junction bases: 15. This CDR3 has 17 amino acids. CDR3 coding DNA: TGCAGCGTTGAAGACCAAACGGGAGGTGGGCCCTGGAATGAGCAGTTCTTC. Protein: CSVEDQTGGGPWNEQFF.

The V gene is TRBV12-3 or TRBV12-4, the J gene TRBJ1-1; D perhaps matches TRBD1 (6 bases). V was trimmed by 5 bases and J by 4 bases, leaving 8 bases between them. The CDR3 consists of 12 residues. The CDR3 spells CASSQGPTEAFF. In DNA form, the CDR3 reads TGTGCCAGCAGTCAGGGGCCCACTGAAGCTTTCTTT.

The sample holds one count of this clonotype. The rearrangement uses TRBV20-1 and TRBJ2-7, with D unresolved. In germline, CDR1 is DFQATT, CDR2 SNEGSKA (reference sequence). There are 13 residues in the CDR3. V was trimmed by 4 bases and J by 1 base, leaving 11 bases between them. The CDR3 region has the DNA TGCAGTGCTAAAGCTAGGGTTTCCTACGAGCAGTACTTC. Amino acid sequence: CSAKARVSYEQYF.

The chain carries TRBV5-4 and TRBJ1-1; the D is unclear. The CDR3 loop spans 14 amino acids. Germline values: CDR1 SGHNT, CDR2 YYREEE (reference sequence). Trimming shortened V by 0 bases and J by 0 bases, and 6 bases separated the two germline ends. The CDR3 DNA follows: TGTGCCAGCAGCTTGGTTACAATGAACACTGAAGCTTTCTTT. Protein sequence: CASSLVTMNTEAFF.

The chain is built from TRBV7-2 and TRBJ1-5; the match to TRBD1 covers 7 bases. The trim removed 3 bases at V and 7 bases at J, leaving 3 bases unmatched. The CDR3 extends over 13 amino acids. In germline, CDR1 is SGHTA, CDR2 FQGNSA. The CDR3 is CASSFGQAQPQHF. The CDR3 coding sequence is TGTGCCAGCAGCTTCGGACAGGCCCAGCCCCAGCATTTT. The full variable domain, with the rest looked up from reference TRBV7-2 and TRBJ1-5, is GAGVSQSPSNKVTEKGKDVELRCDPISGHTALYWYRQSLGQGLEFLIYFQGNSAPDKSGLPSDRFSAERTGGSVSTLTIQRTQQEDSAVYLCASSFGQAQPQHFGDGTRLSIL.